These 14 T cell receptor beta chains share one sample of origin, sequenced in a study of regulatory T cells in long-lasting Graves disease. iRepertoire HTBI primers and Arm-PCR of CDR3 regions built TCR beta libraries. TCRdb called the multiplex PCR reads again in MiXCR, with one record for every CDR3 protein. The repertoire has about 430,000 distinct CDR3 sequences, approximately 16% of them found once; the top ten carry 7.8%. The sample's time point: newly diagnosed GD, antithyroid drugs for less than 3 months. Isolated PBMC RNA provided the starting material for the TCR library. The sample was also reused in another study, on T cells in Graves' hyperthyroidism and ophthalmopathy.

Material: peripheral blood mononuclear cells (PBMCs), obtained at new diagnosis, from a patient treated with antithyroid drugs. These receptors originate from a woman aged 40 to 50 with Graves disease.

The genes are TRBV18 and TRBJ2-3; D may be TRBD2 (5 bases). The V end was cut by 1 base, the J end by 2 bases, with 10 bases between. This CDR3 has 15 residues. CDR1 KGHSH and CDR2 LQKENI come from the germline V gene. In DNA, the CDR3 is TGTGCCAGCTCACCACAGGCGGGTGCCACAGATACGCAGTATTTT. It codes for CASSPQAGATDTQYF.

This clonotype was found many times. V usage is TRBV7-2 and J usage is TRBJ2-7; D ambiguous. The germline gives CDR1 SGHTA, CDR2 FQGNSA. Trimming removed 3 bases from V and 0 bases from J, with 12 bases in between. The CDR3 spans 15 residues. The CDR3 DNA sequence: TGTGCCAGCAGCTTGGTTAGCTCTAGCTCCTACGAGCAGTACTTC. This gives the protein CASSLVSSSSYEQYF.

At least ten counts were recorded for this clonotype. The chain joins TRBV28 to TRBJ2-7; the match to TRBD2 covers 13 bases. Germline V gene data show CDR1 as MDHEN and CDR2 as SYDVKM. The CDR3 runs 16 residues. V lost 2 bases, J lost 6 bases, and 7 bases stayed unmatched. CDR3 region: CASSLEGLAGLSEQYF. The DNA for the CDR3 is TGTGCCAGCAGTTTAGAGGGACTAGCGGGACTTAGCGAGCAGTACTTC.

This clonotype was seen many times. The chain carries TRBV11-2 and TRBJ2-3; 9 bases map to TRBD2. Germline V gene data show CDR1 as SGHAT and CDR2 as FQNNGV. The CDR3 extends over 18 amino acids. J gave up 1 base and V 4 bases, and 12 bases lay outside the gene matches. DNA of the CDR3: TGTGCCAGCAGCTCCCTGGGGTTAGCGGGAGCGCGCACAGATACGCAGTATTTT. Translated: CASSSLGLAGARTDTQYF.

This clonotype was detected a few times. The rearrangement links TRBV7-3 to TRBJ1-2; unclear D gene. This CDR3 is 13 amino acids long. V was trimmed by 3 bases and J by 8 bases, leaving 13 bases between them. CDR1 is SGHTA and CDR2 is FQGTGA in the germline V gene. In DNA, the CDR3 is TGTGCCAGCAGCTTTGAACCAGGAGGAGGCTACACCTTC. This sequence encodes CASSFEPGGGYTF.

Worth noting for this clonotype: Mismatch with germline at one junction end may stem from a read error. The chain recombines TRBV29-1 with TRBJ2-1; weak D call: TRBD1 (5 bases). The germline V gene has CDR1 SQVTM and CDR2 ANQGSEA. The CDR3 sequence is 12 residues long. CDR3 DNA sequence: TGCAGCGTGGCCCCAGGGAACAATCAGCAGTTCTTC. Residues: CSVAPGNNQQFF.

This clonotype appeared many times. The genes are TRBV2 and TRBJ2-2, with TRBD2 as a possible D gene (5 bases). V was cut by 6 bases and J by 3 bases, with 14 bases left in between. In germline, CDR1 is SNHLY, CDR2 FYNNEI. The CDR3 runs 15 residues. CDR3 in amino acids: CASRTLSGYTGELFF. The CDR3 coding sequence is TGTGCCAGCAGGACCCTCAGCGGTTACACCGGGGAGCTGTTTTTT.

The CDR3 nucleotides are TGTGCCAGTAGTCCCAGGGTTCAGTATGGCTACACCTTC. Residues: CASSPRVQYGYTF. The chain combines TRBV19 with TRBJ1-2, with D perhaps TRBD1 (5 bases). The length of the CDR3 is 13 residues. CDR1 and CDR2 (germline): LNHDA, SQIVND (reference sequence). The ends were cut back, 5 bases at V and 5 bases at J, with 12 bases in the middle.

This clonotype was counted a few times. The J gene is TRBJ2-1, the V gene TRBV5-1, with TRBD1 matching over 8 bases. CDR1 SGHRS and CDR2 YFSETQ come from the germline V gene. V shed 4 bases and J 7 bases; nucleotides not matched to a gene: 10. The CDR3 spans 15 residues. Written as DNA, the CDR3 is TGCGCCAGCAGCCCTAGACAGGGGCAGGGGAATGAGCAGTTCTTC. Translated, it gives CASSPRQGQGNEQFF.

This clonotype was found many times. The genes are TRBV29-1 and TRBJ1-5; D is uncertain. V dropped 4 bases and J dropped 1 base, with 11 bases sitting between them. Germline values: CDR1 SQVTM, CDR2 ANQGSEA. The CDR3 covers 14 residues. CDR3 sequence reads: CSVVFLGSNQPQHF. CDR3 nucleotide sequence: TGCAGCGTTGTCTTCCTGGGAAGCAATCAGCCCCAGCATTTT.

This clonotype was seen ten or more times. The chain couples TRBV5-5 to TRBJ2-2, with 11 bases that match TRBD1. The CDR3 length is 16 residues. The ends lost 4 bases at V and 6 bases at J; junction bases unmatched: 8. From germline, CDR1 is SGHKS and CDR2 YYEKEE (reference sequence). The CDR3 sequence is CASSPEPGQGAGELFF. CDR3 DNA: TGTGCCAGCAGCCCCGAGCCGGGACAGGGGGCCGGGGAGCTGTTTTTT.

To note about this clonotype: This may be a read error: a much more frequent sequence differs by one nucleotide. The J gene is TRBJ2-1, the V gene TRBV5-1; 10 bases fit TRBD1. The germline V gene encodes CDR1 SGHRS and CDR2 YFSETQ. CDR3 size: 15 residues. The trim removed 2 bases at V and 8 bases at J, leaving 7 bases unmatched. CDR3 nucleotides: TGCGCCAGCAGCTTTACCGGGACAGGGGTGTATGAGCAGTTCTTC. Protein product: CASSFTGTGVYEQFF.

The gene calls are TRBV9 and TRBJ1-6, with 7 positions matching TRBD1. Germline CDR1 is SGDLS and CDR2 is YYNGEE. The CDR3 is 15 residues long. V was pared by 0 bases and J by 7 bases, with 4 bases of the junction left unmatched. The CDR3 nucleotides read TGTGCCAGCAGCGTAGAGAGCAGGGGGAATTCACCCCTCCACTTT. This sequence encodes CASSVESRGNSPLHF. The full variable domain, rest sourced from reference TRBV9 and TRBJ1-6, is DSGVTQTPKHLITATGQRVTLRCSPRSGDLSVYWYQQSLDQGLQFLIQYYNGEERAKGNILERFSAQQFPDLHSELNLSSLELGDSALYFCASSVESRGNSPLHFGNGTRLTVT.

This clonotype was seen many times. This chain's CDR3 is CASSLGAGSAYEQYF. The CDR3 bases are TGTGCCAGCAGTTTAGGGGCAGGGTCCGCCTACGAGCAGTACTTC. This rearrangement joins TRBV12-3 or TRBV12-4 to TRBJ2-7, with a tentative D call TRBD1 (5 bases). Trimming pared 1 base from V and 2 bases from J, leaving 12 bases between. CDR3 size: 15 residues.